One and the same sample provided the 27 T cell receptor beta chains below, sequenced in a study of cytomegalovirus exposure and HLA in healthy donors. It was with 60 Vbeta and 13 Jbeta primers that the PCR ran. Sequencing used immunoSEQ multiplex PCR; TCRdb keeps in-frame clones, though not all of them. The sample holds fewer than 110,000 clones; 75% are singletons and the top ten take 10%. What was sequenced was PBMCs. The receptor source for this set is a man aged 45-60 years in good health and CMV-seronegative.

The genes are TRBV28 and TRBJ1-2, with 8 bases matching TRBD1. Per germline, CDR1 MDHEN and CDR2 SYDVKM. CDR3 length: 14 amino acids. Losses at the gene ends were 10 bases for V and 8 bases for J; bases not matched to a gene: 15. CDR3 sequence reads: CAILRQGALGGYTF. The CDR3 nucleotides read TGTGCCATCCTTAGGCAGGGGGCTTTGGGAGGCTACACCTTC.

This clone was detected only once. The rearrangement uses TRBV7-2 and TRBJ1-5, with D maybe TRBD1 (6 bases). This CDR3 comprises 15 residues. Germline V lookup: CDR1 SGHTA, CDR2 FQGNSA. V lost 7 bases, J lost 4 bases, and 17 bases lay in between. The CDR3 sequence: CASTPEGVRNQPQHF. The CDR3 DNA is TGTGCCAGCACCCCAGAGGGGGTTAGGAATCAGCCCCAGCATTTT.

The chain employs TRBV5-6 and TRBJ2-5, with 10 bases lining up with TRBD1. This CDR3 comprises 15 residues. Losses at the gene ends were 2 bases for V and 5 bases for J; bases not matched to a gene: 6. The germline gives CDR1 SGHDT, CDR2 YYEEEE. As DNA, the CDR3 is TGTGCCAGCAGCTTCGGGACAGGGGTCGGCGAGACCCAGTACTTC. Encoded protein: CASSFGTGVGETQYF.

This chain's CDR3 is CASSLLTRGNYAGELFF. The CDR3 nucleotides read TGTGCCAGCAGCCTTCTCACCAGGGGAAATTATGCCGGGGAGCTGTTTTTT. The genes are TRBV14 and TRBJ2-2; a possible D gene is TRBD1 (6 bases). Germline V gene sequence: CDR1 SGHDN, CDR2 FVKESK. This CDR3 has 17 residues. Trimming took off 4 bases at V and 6 bases at J, with 21 bases between the two ends.

CDR3 DNA sequence: TGTGCCAGTAGTGTTACACGGAGTATGAACACTGAAGCTTTCTTT. It yields the protein CASSVTRSMNTEAFF. The rearrangement joins TRBV19 to TRBJ1-1; no firm D call. The V gene lost 5 bases and the J gene lost 0 bases, with 13 bases spanning the gap. The CDR3 length is 15 residues. CDR1 is LNHDA and CDR2 is SQIVND in the germline V gene (reference sequence).

The chain combines TRBV6-5 with TRBJ1-1; 9 nucleotides align to TRBD1. From germline, CDR1 is MNHEY and CDR2 SVGAGI. Trimming took 4 bases from V and 5 from J; bases not matched to a gene: 8. This CDR3 comprises 15 residues. CDR3 nucleotide sequence: TGTGCCAGCAGTTCTAAGGGGACAGGGTTTACTGAAGCTTTCTTT. Protein sequence: CASSSKGTGFTEAFF.

The chain is built from TRBV5-1 and TRBJ1-6; D might be TRBD1 (5 bases). The CDR3 runs 15 residues. V lost 4 bases to trimming and J lost 6 bases, with 14 bases between them. Germline assignment: CDR1 SGHRS and CDR2 YFSETQ. This CDR3 reads CASSAMTDSNSPLHF. In nucleotides, the CDR3 is TGCGCCAGCAGCGCAATGACAGATTCTAATTCACCCCTCCACTTT.

V usage is TRBV9 and J usage is TRBJ2-3; 7 positions match TRBD2. With V trimmed by 0 bases and J by 2 bases, 6 bases remained unmatched. Germline lookup yields CDR1 SGDLS and CDR2 YYNGEE. This CDR3 has 16 residues. The CDR3, as DNA: TGTGCCAGCAGCGTAGGTGGGGGGGAGAACACAGATACGCAGTATTTT. This sequence encodes CASSVGGGENTDTQYF.

V usage is TRBV29-1 and J usage is TRBJ2-5, with TRBD1 matching over 11 bases. The trim removed 6 bases at V and 5 bases at J, leaving 8 bases unmatched. CDR1 and CDR2 from the germline V gene are SQVTM and ANQGSEA. The CDR3 consists of 14 residues. The CDR3 loop is CSVVGQGAPETQYF. The CDR3 DNA reads TGCAGCGTGGTCGGACAGGGGGCGCCGGAGACCCAGTACTTC.

The CDR3 coding sequence is TGTGCCAGCAGCGCCCGGGGAAACATTCAGTACTTC. It translates to CASSARGNIQYF. The chain combines TRBV27 with TRBJ2-4; a weak D match, TRBD2 (5 bases). The V gene lost 6 bases and the J gene lost 6 bases, with 9 bases spanning the gap. CDR1 is MNHEY and CDR2 is SMNVEV in the germline V gene (reference sequence). The CDR3 extends over 12 amino acids.

This sequence joins TRBV7-2 and TRBJ2-1; 9 bases align to TRBD2. Germline V CDR1 and CDR2: SGHTA, FQGNSA. The CDR3 has 16 residues. With V trimmed by 5 bases and J by 1 base, 6 bases remained unmatched. The CDR3 protein is CASSTTSGPSYNEQFF. In DNA form, the CDR3 reads TGTGCCAGCAGCACGACTAGCGGACCTTCCTACAATGAGCAGTTCTTC.

The chain uses TRBV28 and TRBJ1-2, with a possible D match to TRBD1 (6 bases). This CDR3 region has 12 residues. Germline CDR1 is MDHEN and CDR2 is SYDVKM. V was cut by 8 bases and J by 6 bases, with 13 bases left in between. In nucleotides, the CDR3 is TGTGCCAGCCGGCGACAGGAGAATGGCTACACCTTC. Amino acid sequence: CASRRQENGYTF.

The chain is built from TRBV5-1 and TRBJ2-3, with 11 positions matching TRBD2. The CDR3 is 19 amino acids. V lost 6 bases and J lost 1; bases outside the gene matches: 16. Germline V gives CDR1 SGHRS, CDR2 YFSETQ. In DNA form, the CDR3 reads TGCGCCAGCAATGGACTGGGAGTAGCGGGGGGGCGAGGCACAGATACGCAGTATTTT. As protein: CASNGLGVAGGRGTDTQYF.

The rearrangement joins TRBV27 to TRBJ2-3; D is unclear. The germline V and J ends were trimmed by 3 bases and 4 bases, with 8 bases remaining between them. Looked up from germline, CDR1 is MNHEY and CDR2 is SMNVEV (reference sequence). The CDR3 runs 13 residues. The CDR3 reads CASSLGVSDTQYF. CDR3 sequence (DNA): TGTGCCAGCAGTTTGGGCGTCTCAGATACGCAGTATTTT.

This clone appeared a few times. This chain uses TRBV6-5 with TRBJ1-2; D is unresolved. In germline, CDR1 is MNHEY, CDR2 SVGAGI. V was pared by 2 bases and J by 4 bases, with 8 bases between. The CDR3 spans 13 residues. In nucleotides, the CDR3 is TGTGCCAGCAGTTACAGGTCAGGCTATGGCTACACCTTC. This sequence encodes CASSYRSGYGYTF.

V gene TRBV4-2 combines with J gene TRBJ2-2; D may be TRBD2 (6 bases). The CDR3 consists of 17 residues. V was trimmed by 0 bases and J by 3 bases, leaving 14 bases between them. CDR1 is LGHNA and CDR2 is YNFKEQ in the germline V gene. CDR3 nucleotides: TGTGCCAGCAGCCAAGATCGGAGGGCGGGATACACCGGGGAGCTGTTTTTT. Amino acids: CASSQDRRAGYTGELFF.

The chain couples TRBV27 to TRBJ2-1; D gene ambiguous. V dropped 5 bases and J dropped 0 bases, with 11 bases sitting between them. This CDR3 comprises 15 residues. CDR1 is MNHEY, CDR2 SMNVEV, per germline (reference sequence). CDR3 coding DNA: TGTGCCAGCAGTGCTGACTTAAGCTCCTACAATGAGCAGTTCTTC. This sequence encodes CASSADLSSYNEQFF.

This chain uses TRBV5-4 with TRBJ1-1, with D hard to call. CDR3 length: 14 amino acids. Germline CDR1 SGHNT, CDR2 YYREEE (reference sequence). V lost 4 bases and J 4 bases, leaving 14 bases between the germline ends. The CDR3: CASSPSSGSTEAFF. The CDR3 DNA reads TGTGCCAGCAGCCCCTCGTCGGGGAGCACTGAAGCTTTCTTT.

This clone appeared once. V is TRBV9 and J is TRBJ2-3; D unclear. The CDR3 consists of 14 residues. Trimming left V 1 base short and J 1 base short, with 7 bases between. In germline, CDR1 is SGDLS, CDR2 YYNGEE. CDR3 region: CASSVYPGTDTQYF. In DNA form, the CDR3 reads TGTGCCAGCAGCGTATACCCAGGCACAGATACGCAGTATTTT.

The chain joins TRBV5-4 to TRBJ1-3, with a possible D match to TRBD1 (6 bases). The CDR3 covers 15 residues. V was cut by 0 bases and J by 4 bases, with 11 bases left in between. CDR1 and CDR2 from the germline V gene are SGHNT and YYREEE (reference sequence). CDR3 protein: CASSLGGGEGNTIYF. CDR3 bases: TGTGCCAGCAGCTTGGGAGGGGGAGAGGGAAACACCATATATTTT.

The gene calls are TRBV7-2 and TRBJ2-5; 8 bases map to TRBD2. Trimming removed 5 bases from V and 4 bases from J; junction bases left unmatched: 3. Per germline, CDR1 SGHTA and CDR2 FQGNSA. CDR3 size: 13 residues. This chain's CDR3 is CASSPGLAETQYF. CDR3 nucleotides: TGTGCCAGCAGCCCCGGACTAGCAGAGACCCAGTACTTC.

The CDR3 sequence is CASSPRLGPRTDTQYF. The DNA for the CDR3 is TGTGCCAGCAGTCCCCGGCTGGGGCCGCGCACAGATACGCAGTATTTT. V gene TRBV28 combines with J gene TRBJ2-3, with a tentative D call TRBD1 (5 bases). Trimming cost V 5 bases and J 1 base, with 16 bases left between them. The length of the CDR3 is 16 residues. Germline lookup yields CDR1 MDHEN and CDR2 SYDVKM.

The V call is TRBV30, the J call TRBJ1-3; 8 nucleotides agree with TRBD1. Germline-derived CDR1 and CDR2 are GTSNPN and SVGIG (reference sequence). The CDR3 contains 14 residues. V was pared by 5 bases and J by 1 base, with 4 bases of the junction left unmatched. CDR3 nucleotides: TGTGCCTGGCGGAGGGACAGGTCTGGAAACACCATATATTTT. Residues: CAWRRDRSGNTIYF.

This clone was recorded only once. The chain is built from TRBV27 and TRBJ2-7; TRBD2 agrees at 12 bases. The CDR3 is made up of 18 amino acids. The V gene end was trimmed by 2 bases and the J gene end by 5 bases; junction bases not matched to a gene: 13. In germline, CDR1 is MNHEY, CDR2 SMNVEV (reference sequence). Here the CDR3 reads CASSLLRITSGGFNEQYF. Written as DNA, the CDR3 is TGTGCCAGCAGTTTACTACGAATTACTAGCGGGGGGTTCAACGAGCAGTACTTC.

This clone appeared a few times. The chain couples TRBV6-6 to TRBJ2-7, with D possibly matching TRBD1 (6 bases). CDR1 is MNHNY and CDR2 is SVGAGI in the germline V gene (reference sequence). Deletions cut 5 bases from V and 2 bases from J, with 7 bases between. The CDR3 totals 12 residues. The CDR3 reads CASSRTAYEQYF. Written as DNA, the CDR3 is TGTGCCAGCAGTCGGACAGCCTACGAGCAGTACTTC.

The chain is built from TRBV7-6 and TRBJ2-3, with a weak D call TRBD1 (6 bases). The CDR3 runs 13 residues. The V end was cut by 5 bases, the J end by 7 bases, with 13 bases between. Germline-derived CDR1 and CDR2 are SGHVS and FNYEAQ. The CDR3 region has the DNA TGTGCCAGCAGCGCCTTACAGGGCCATACGCAGTATTTT. Protein product: CASSALQGHTQYF. The full variable domain, with the rest looked up from reference TRBV7-6 and TRBJ2-3, is GAGVSQSPRYKVTKRGQDVALRCDPISGHVSLYWYRQALGQGPEFLTYFNYEAQQDKSGLPNDRFSAERPEGSISTLTIQRTEQRDSAMYRCASSALQGHTQYFGPGTRLTVL.

The chain recombines TRBV5-1 with TRBJ1-1; maybe TRBD1 (5 bases). The germline V gene has CDR1 SGHRS and CDR2 YFSETQ. The CDR3 has 17 residues. V was cut by 1 base and J by 3 bases, with 19 bases left in between. In nucleotides, the CDR3 is TGCGCCAGCAGCTTGCGTTCGGGGGGAGGAATGGACACTGAAGCTTTCTTT. Translating it yields CASSLRSGGGMDTEAFF.